This record covers a single T cell receptor (beta chain). What it recognizes is unknown. The data originate from a study of OX40 agonist ivuxolimab in advanced cancers. Study-level information: Patients received the agonistic anti-OX40 (CD134) antibody ivuxolimab. Each patient was given ivuxolimab into a vein every 2 weeks, at 0.01 to 10 mg/kg. Prior anti-PD-1, anti-PD-L1 or anti-CTLA-4 therapy did not bar entry, and roughly 40% had some.

Study-wide results and limits: Antigens targeted by the expanded peripheral T cells were not determined.

The method was immunoSEQ multiplex PCR; TCRdb's version includes in-frame clones alone and lacks a portion of them. Altogether approximately 70,000 clones are present, around 86% being singletons, with the ten largest covering 6.9%. CDR3 length: 14 amino acids. From germline, CDR1 is SGHNT and CDR2 YYREEE (reference sequence). V lost 4 bases and J lost 2, with 12 bases in between. This clonotype was sampled from an adult with an advanced solid tumor such as melanoma, head and neck, liver or kidney cancer. The source material was CD4+ or CD8+ T cells sorted from blood, sampled in a trial of the OX40 agonist ivuxolimab. The chain combines TRBV5-4 with TRBJ1-2, with no clear D. In nucleotides, the CDR3 is TGTGCCAGCAGCCCCCCGTCAGCGAACTATGGCTACACCTTC. Translated, it gives CASSPPSANYGYTF.